The sequence of this T cell receptor beta chain was determined in a study of shared clonotypes between healthy human individuals (dated by TCRdb to 2018 to 2021). A note on the overall study: Two women and a few men aged 18 to 49 years were included in the cohort. Per donor, three plates each were used for CD4 naive and CD4 memory, two for CD8 naive, and one for CD8 memory. The study deeply sequenced blood TCR repertoires of about five healthy adults to estimate repertoire size and the extent of clonotype sharing between individuals. Per donor, leukapheresis produced somewhere between about 0.8 and 9.5 billion PBMCs. To increase sequencing depth and limit assay-specific biases, different laboratories used diverse techniques to prepare libraries and sequence TCR repertoires.

Summary of the overall study and its limitations: Incomplete sequencing was indicated by rarefaction of sorted-subset datasets, despite the large sequencing depth. Roughly 5.2% of naive CD4, 3% to 3.5% of naive CD8, roughly 2.4% of memory CD4, and 0.35% to 0.5% of memory CD8 clonotypes were shared across several donors. Sampling was restricted to blood, and TCR repertoires in tissues likely differ from the TCR repertoires found in blood. Because the study included only a small number of donors, the genetic and exposure-history diversity represented was limited. Based on pairwise subsampling, the degree of clonotype sharing among donors was expected to be affected by sequencing depth. Naive subsets generally had larger estimated clonotype richness than memory subsets. Clonotypes shared by all four sorted-subset donors showed higher generation probabilities than non-shared clonotypes.

TCR CDR3 regions were amplified from genomic DNA by multiplex PCR using the deep immunoSEQ assay. Genomic DNA extracted from each cell subset was distributed evenly over all wells of several immunoSEQ 96-well plates, and each plate served as one replicate. For sorted subsets, each replicate PCR was loaded with about 200 ng genomic DNA, equivalent to roughly 30,000 T cell genomes. The purified libraries were quantified using a Qubit 3.0 fluorometer, sized with a Bioanalyzer 2100, and then quantified again using the KAPA Library Quantification kit. Every immunoSEQ 96-well plate was sequenced on a separate single-read 150-cycle Illumina NextSeq 550 flow cell. For the original study's pipeline: Because the immunoSEQ output included only junctional sequences and no quality scores, the filtering could not be the same as the filtering used for full-length reads. To assign V/J genes and CDR3, sequences were annotated using PyIR, a Python wrapper for IgBLAST v1.9, with IMGT germline references. Reads were filtered out if the reads had weak V/J assignments (E-value above 1e-6), no CDR3, stop codons, out-of-frame junctions, or ambiguous translated residues. V3J clonotypes were defined as sequences sharing an identical inferred V gene, J gene, and CDR3 amino acid sequence. Percentage overlap between repertoires was computed as shared unique clonotypes divided by the size of the smaller repertoire. RTK rarefaction, the Chao1 estimator, and Recon v2.1 estimates of unobserved clonotypes were used to assess repertoire richness. Generation probabilities were computed with OLGA for all TCRbeta clonotypes obtained by the gDNA method from a handful of donors. Held by TCRdb, this immuneACCESS table contains in-frame sequences only and omits some clones. Under half of the omission traces to an unresolved V gene where checked; the cause of the rest is unknown. V, J and clone size derive from that table, while D and trimming were established from the DNA sequence. The sample includes 2 million to 2.5 million clones, with almost 96% observed a single time. The biggest ten clones account for 0.1% to 0.15% of the sample.

About this clone: Its antigen is unknown. The record has no base qualities; no much larger clone is one base away.

Per the germline V gene, WSHSY is the CDR1 and SAAADI is the CDR2. V and J are trimmed by 5 bases and 7 bases, and the gene matches miss 6 bases of the junction. Measured from the cysteine to the phenylalanine, the CDR3 is 14 residues long. Left in the record is the CDR3 DNA by itself, 42 bases read in frame from the first base. Healthy HIV-negative adults with no recently reported acute infections or vaccinations were included as donors. Only Caucasian adults living in Nashville, Tennessee, USA were represented among the donors. CD4+ T cells were enriched by magnetic negative selection, after which naive cells were positively selected on CD45RA and the negative fraction was taken as the memory subset. Blood was collected by leukapheresis, and PBMCs were isolated by Ficoll-Histopaque density gradient centrifugation and then cryopreserved in liquid nitrogen vapor phase. Analytical flow cytometry was used to check the purity and quantity of every magnetically sorted T cell population. From each sorted fraction, genomic DNA was isolated and quantified by UV absorbance on a Nanodrop 2000c.

The chain is made from TRBV10-2 and TRBJ1-2; the junction holds 11 bases that match TRBD1. This TCR was recovered from a man between 18 and 29 years old in good health. The sequencing input was naive CD4+ T cells sorted from blood. Read against the paper, the sample's cell subset or site label means: CD45RA+ positively selected. The DNA sequence is given as TGCGCCAGCAGTCCCGAAGGGACAGGGGGTGGCTACACCTTC. This codes for CASSPEGTGGGYTF.